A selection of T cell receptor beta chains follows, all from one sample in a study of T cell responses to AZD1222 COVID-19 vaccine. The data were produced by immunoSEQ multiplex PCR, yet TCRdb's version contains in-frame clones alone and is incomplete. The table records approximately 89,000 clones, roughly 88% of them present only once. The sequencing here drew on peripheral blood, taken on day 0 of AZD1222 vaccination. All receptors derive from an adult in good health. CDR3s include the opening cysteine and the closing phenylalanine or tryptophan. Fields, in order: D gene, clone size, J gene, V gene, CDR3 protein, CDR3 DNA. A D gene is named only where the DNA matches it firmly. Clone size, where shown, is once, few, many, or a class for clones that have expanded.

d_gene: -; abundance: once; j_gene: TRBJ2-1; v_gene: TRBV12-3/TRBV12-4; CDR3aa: CASRRDYNEQFF; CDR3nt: TGTGCCAGCAGGAGGGACTACAATGAGCAGTTCTTC
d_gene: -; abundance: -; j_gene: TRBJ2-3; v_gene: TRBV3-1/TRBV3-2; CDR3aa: CASSRDIPATTDTQYF; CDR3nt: TGTGCCAGCAGCCGGGACATTCCCGCCACCACAGATACGCAGTATTTT
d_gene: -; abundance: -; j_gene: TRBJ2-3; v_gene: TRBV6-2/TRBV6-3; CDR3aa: CASSYSSPSDTQYF; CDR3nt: TGTGCCAGCAGTTACTCTTCCCCCTCAGATACGCAGTATTTT
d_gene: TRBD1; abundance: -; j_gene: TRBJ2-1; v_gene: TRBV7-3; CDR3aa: CASSFRGQASSYNEQFF; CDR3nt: TGTGCCAGCAGCTTCCGCGGACAGGCAAGCTCCTACAATGAGCAGTTCTTC
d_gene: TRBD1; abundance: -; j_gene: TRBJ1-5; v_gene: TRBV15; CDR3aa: CATSRAGQGSNQPQHF; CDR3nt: TGTGCCACCAGCAGAGCGGGACAGGGTAGCAATCAGCCCCAGCATTTT
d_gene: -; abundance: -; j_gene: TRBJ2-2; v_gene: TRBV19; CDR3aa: CASRAVGGANTGELFF; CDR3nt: TGTGCCAGTAGGGCTGTTGGAGGCGCGAACACCGGGGAGCTGTTTTTT
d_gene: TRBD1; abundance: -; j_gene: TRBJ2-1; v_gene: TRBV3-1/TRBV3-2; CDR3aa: CASSQGDRGRNEQFF; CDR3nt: TGTGCCAGCAGCCAAGGGGACAGGGGACGCAATGAGCAGTTCTTC
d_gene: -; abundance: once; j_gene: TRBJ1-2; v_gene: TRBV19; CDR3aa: CASNSAGTYGYTF; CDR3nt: TGTGCCAGTAACTCGGCAGGGACGTATGGCTACACCTTC
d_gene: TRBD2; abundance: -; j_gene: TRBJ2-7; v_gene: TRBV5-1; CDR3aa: CASRMGAGRGNYEQYF; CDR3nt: TGCGCCAGCAGAATGGGGGCCGGGAGGGGCAACTACGAGCAGTACTTC
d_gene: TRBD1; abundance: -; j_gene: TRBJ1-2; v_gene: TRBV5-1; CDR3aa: CASKGTGNYGYTF; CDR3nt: TGCGCCAGCAAGGGGACAGGGAACTATGGCTACACCTTC
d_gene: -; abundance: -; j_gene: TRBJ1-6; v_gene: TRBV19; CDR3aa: CASGTPGSSSPLHF; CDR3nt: TGTGCCAGTGGAACCCCGGGAAGTAGTTCACCCCTCCACTTT
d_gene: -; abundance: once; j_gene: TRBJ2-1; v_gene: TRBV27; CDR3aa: CASSLPGTPTNNEQFF; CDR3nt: TGTGCCAGCAGTTTGCCCGGGACACCCACTAACAATGAGCAGTTCTTC
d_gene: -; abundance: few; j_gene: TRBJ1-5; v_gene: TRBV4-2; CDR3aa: CASSQDLSSNQPQHF; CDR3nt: TGTGCCAGCAGCCAAGATCTGAGTTCCAATCAGCCCCAGCATTTT
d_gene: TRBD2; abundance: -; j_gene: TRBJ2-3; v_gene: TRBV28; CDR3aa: CASSWTSGFTDTQYF; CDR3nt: TGTGCCAGCAGTTGGACTAGCGGGTTCACAGATACGCAGTATTTT
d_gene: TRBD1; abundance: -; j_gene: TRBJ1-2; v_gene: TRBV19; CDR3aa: CASSISGQADLYGYTF; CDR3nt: TGTGCCAGTAGTATTAGCGGACAGGCGGACCTCTATGGCTACACCTTC
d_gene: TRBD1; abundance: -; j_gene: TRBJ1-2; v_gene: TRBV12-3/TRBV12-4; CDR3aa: CASRQGANGYTF; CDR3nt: TGTGCCAGCAGGCAGGGGGCGAATGGCTACACCTTC
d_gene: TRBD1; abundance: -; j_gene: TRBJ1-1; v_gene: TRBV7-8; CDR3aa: CASSLRTGVNTEAFF; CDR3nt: TGTGCCAGCAGCTTAAGGACAGGAGTGAACACTGAAGCTTTCTTT
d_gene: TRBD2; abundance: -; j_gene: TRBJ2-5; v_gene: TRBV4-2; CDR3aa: CASSQGSGGPLQETQYF; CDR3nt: TGTGCCAGCAGCCAAGGTAGCGGGGGGCCGCTCCAAGAGACCCAGTACTTC
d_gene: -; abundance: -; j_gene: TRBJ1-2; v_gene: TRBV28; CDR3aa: CASSLSVDYGYTF; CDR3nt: TGTGCCAGCAGTTTATCGGTCGACTATGGCTACACCTTC
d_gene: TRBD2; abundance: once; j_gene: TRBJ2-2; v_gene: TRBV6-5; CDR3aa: CASSYPGGPNTGELFF; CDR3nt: TGTGCCAGCAGTTATCCGGGGGGACCGAACACCGGGGAGCTGTTTTTT
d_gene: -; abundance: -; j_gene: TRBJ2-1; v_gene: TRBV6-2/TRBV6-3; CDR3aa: CASSYPPDRGNEQFF; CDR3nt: TGTGCCAGCAGTTACCCCCCTGATAGGGGGAATGAGCAGTTCTTC
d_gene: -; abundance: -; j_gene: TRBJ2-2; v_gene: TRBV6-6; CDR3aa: CASSPRSTGTNTGELFF; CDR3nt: TGTGCCAGCAGTCCCCGATCGACGGGAACGAACACCGGGGAGCTGTTTTTT